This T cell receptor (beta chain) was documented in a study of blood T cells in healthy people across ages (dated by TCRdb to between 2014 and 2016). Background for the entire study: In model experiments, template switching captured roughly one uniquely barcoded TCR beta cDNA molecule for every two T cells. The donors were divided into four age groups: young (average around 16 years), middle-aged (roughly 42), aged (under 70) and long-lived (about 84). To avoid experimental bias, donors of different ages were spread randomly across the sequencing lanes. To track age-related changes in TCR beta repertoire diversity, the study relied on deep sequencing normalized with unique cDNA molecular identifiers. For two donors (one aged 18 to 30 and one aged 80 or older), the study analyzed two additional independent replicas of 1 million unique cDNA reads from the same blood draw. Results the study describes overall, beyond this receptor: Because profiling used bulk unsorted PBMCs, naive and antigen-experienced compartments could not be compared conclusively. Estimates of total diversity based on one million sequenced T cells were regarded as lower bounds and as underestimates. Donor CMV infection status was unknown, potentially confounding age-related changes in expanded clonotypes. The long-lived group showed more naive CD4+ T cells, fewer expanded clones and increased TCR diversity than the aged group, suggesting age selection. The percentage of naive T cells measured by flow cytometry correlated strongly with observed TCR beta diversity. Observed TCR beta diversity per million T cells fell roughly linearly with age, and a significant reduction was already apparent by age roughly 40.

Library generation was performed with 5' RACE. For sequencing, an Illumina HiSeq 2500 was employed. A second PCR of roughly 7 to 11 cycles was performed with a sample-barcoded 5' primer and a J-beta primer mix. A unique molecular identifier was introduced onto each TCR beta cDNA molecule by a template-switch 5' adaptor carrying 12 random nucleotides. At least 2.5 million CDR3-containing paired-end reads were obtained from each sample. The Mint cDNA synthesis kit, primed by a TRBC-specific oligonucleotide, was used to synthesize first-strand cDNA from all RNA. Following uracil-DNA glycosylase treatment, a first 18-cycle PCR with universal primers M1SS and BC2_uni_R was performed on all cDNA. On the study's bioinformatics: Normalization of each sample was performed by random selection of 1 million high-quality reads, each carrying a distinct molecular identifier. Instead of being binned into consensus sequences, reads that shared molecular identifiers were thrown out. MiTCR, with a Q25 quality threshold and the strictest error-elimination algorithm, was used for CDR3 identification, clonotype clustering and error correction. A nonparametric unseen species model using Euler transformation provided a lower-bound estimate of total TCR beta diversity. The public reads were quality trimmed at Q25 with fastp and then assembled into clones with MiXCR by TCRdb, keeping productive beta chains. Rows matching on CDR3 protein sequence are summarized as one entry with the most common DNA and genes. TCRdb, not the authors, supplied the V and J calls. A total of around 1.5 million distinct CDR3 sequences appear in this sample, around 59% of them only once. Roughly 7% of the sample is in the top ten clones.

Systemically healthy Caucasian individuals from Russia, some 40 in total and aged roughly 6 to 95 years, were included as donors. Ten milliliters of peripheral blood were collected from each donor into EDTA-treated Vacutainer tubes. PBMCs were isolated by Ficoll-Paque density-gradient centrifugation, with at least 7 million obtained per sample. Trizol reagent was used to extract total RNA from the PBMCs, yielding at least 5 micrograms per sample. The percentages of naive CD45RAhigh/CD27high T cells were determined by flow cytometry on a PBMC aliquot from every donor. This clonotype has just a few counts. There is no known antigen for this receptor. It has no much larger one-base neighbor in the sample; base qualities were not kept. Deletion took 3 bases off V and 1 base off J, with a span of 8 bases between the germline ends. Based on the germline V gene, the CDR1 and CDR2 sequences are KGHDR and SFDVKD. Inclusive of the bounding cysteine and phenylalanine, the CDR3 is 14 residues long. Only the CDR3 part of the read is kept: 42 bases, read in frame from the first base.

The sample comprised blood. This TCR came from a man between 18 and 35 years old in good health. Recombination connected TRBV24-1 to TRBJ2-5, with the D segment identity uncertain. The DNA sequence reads TGTGCCACCAGTGATGGGCGGCTCCAAGAGACCCAGTACTTC. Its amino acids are CATSDGRLQETQYF.